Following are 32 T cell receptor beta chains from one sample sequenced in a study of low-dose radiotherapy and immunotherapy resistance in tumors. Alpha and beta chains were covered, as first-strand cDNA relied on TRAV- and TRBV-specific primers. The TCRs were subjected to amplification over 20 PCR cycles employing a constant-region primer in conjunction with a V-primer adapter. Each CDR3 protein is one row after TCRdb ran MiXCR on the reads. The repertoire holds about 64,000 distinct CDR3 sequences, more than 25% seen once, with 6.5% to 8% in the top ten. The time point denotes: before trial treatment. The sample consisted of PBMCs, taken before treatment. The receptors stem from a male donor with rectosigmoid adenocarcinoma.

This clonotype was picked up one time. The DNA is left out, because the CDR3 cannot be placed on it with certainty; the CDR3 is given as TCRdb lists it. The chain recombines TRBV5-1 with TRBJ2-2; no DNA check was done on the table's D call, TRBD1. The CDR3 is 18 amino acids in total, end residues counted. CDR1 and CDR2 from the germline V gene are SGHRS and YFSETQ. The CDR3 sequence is CASRPTRVTGELFFFFFF.

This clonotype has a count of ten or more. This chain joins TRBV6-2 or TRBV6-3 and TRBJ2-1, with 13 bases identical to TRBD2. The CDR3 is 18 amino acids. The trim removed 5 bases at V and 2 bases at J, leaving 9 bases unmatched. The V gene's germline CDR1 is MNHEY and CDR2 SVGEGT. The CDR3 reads CASSPLPGLAGPYNEQFF. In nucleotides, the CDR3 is TGTGCCAGCAGTCCCCTTCCGGGACTAGCGGGACCCTACAATGAGCAGTTCTTC.

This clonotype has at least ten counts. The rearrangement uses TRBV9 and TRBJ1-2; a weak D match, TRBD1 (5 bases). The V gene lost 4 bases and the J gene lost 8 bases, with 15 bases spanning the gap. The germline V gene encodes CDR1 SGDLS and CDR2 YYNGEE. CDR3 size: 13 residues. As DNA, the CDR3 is TGTGCCAGCAGCCGATGGGGGGGAATCGGCTACACCTTC. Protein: CASSRWGGIGYTF.

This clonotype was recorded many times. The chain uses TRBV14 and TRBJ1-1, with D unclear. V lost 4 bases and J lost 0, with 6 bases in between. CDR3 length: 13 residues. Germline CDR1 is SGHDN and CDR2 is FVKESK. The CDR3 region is CASSRALNTEAFF. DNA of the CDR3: TGTGCCAGCAGCCGTGCGCTGAACACTGAAGCTTTCTTT.

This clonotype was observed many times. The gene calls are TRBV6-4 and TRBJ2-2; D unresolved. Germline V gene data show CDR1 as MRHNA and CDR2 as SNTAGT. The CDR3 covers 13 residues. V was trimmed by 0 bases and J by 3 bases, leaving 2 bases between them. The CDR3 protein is CASSDSDTGELFF. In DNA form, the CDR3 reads TGTGCCAGCAGTGACTCTGACACCGGGGAGCTGTTTTTT.

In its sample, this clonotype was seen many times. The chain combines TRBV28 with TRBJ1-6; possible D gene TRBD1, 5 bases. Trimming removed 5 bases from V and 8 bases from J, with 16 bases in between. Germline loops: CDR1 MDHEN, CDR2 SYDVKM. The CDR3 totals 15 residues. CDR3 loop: CASSRRGVRDSPLHF. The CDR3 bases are TGTGCCAGCAGTCGTCGGGGGGTACGGGATTCACCCCTCCACTTT.

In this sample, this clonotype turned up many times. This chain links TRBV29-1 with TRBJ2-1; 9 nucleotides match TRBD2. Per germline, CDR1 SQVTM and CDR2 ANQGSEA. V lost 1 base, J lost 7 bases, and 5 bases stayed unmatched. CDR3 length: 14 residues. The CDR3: CSVEGLAVGNEQFF. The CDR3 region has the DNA TGCAGCGTTGAAGGACTAGCGGTAGGGAATGAGCAGTTCTTC.

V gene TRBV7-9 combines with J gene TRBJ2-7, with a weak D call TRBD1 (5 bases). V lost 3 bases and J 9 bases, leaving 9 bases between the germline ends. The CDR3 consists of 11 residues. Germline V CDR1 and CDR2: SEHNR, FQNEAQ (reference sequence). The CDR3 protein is CASSFTGAQYF. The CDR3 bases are TGTGCCAGCAGCTTCACAGGAGCGCAGTACTTC. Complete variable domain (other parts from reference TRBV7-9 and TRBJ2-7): DTGVSQNPRHKITKRGQNVTFRCDPISEHNRLYWYRQTLGQGPEFLTYFQNEAQLEKSRLLSDRFSAERPKGSFSTLEIQRTEQGDSAMYLCASSFTGAQYFGPGTRLTVT.

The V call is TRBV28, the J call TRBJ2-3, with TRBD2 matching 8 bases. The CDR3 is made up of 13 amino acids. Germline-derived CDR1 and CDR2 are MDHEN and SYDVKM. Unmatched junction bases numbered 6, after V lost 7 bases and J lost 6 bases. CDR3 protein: CASKVAGLDTQYF. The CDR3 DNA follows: TGTGCCAGCAAGGTAGCGGGACTCGATACGCAGTATTTT.

CDR3 sequence (DNA): TGTGCCAGCCGCCTGGCCGGCACCGGGGAGCTGTTTTTT. Residues: CASRLAGTGELFF. This sequence joins TRBV27 and TRBJ2-2, with D hard to call. CDR1 is MNHEY, CDR2 SMNVEV, per germline (reference sequence). This CDR3 is built from 13 residues. V dropped 8 bases and J dropped 4 bases, with 11 bases sitting between them.

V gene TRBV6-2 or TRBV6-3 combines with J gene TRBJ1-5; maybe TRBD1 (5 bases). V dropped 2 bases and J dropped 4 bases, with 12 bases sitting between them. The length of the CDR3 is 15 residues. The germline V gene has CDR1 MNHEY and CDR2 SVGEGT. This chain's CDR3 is CASSYAGRRNQPQHF. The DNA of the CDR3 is TGTGCCAGCAGTTACGCAGGGAGAAGGAATCAGCCCCAGCATTTT.

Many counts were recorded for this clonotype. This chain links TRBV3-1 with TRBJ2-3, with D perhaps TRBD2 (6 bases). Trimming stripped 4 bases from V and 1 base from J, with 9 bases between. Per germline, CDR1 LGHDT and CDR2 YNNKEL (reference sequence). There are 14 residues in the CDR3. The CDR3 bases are TGTGCCAGCAGCCTCAGACTAGGCACAGATACGCAGTATTTT. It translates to CASSLRLGTDTQYF.

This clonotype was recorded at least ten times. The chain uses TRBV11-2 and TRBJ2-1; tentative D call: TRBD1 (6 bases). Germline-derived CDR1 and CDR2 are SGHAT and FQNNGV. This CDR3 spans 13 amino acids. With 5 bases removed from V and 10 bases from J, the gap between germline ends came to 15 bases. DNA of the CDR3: TGTGCCAGCAGCACGGACAGTTACTGGGAGCAGTTCTTC. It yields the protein CASSTDSYWEQFF.

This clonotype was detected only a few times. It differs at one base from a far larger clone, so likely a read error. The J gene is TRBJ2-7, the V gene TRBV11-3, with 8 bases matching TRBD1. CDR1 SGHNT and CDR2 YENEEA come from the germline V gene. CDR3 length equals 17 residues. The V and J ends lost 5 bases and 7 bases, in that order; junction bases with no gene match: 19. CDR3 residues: CASSPGQGQSSYNEQYF. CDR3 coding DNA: TGTGCCAGCAGCCCTGGACAGGGCCAGAGCTCCTACAATGAGCAGTACTTC.

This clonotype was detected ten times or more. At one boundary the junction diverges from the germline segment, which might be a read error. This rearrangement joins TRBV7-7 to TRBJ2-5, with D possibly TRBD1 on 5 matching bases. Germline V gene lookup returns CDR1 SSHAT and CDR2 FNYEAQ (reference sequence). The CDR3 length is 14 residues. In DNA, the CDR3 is TGTGCTAGCAGCCCGACAGCCTTAAGAGAGACCCAGTACTTC. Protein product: CASSPTALRETQYF.

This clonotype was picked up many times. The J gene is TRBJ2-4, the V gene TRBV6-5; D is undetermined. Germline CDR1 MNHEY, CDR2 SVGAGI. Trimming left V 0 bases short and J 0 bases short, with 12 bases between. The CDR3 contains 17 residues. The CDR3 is CASSYSSASLAKNIQYF. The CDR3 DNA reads TGTGCCAGCAGTTACTCTTCCGCCAGCCTAGCCAAAAACATTCAGTACTTC.

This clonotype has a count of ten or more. CDR3: CASSYWRSGAQETQYF. In DNA, the CDR3 is TGTGCCAGCAGTTATTGGCGGAGCGGGGCCCAAGAGACCCAGTACTTC. This chain connects TRBV6-2 or TRBV6-3 to TRBJ2-5; 7 positions match TRBD2. The CDR3 is made up of 16 amino acids. V trimming: 3 bases; J trimming: 1 base; junction bases outside the gene matches: 8. Germline V lookup: CDR1 MNHEY, CDR2 SVGEGT.

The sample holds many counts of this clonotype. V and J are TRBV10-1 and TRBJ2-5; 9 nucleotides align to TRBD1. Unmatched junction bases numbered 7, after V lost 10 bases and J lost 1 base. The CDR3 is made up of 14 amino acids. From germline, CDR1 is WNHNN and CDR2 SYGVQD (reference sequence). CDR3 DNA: TGCGCCACTACGGGACAGGGAGCCCAAGAGACCCAGTACTTC. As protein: CATTGQGAQETQYF.

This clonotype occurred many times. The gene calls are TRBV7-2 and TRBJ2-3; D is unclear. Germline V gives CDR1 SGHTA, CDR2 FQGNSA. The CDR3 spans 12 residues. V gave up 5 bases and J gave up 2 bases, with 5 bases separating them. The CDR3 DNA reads TGTGCCAGCAGCACATACACAGATACGCAGTATTTT. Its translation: CASSTYTDTQYF.

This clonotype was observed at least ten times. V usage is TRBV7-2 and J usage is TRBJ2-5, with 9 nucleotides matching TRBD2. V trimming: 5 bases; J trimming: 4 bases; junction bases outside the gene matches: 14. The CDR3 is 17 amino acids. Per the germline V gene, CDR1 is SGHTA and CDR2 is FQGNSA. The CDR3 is CASSPRSHGAGGETQYF. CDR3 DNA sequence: TGTGCCAGCAGCCCTCGTAGTCATGGAGCGGGAGGAGAGACCCAGTACTTC.

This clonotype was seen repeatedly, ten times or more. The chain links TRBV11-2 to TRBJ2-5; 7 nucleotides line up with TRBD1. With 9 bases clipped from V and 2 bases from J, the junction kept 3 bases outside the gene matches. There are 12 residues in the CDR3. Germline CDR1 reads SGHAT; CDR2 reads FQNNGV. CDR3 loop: CASRGQQETQYF. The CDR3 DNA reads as TGTGCCAGTAGGGGACAGCAAGAGACCCAGTACTTC.

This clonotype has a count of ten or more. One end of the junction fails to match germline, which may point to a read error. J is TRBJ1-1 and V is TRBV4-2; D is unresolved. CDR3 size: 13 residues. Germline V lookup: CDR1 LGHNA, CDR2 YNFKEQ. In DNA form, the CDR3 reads TGCGCCAGCAGCCAAGATCGGTACACTGAAGCTTTCTTT. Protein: CASSQDRYTEAFF.

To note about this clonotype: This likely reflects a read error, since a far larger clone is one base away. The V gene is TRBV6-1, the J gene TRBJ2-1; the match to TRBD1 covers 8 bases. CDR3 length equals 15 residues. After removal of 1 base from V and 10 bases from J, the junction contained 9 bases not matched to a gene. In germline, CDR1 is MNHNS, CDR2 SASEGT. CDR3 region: CASSEGGQGAREQFF. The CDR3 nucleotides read TGTGCCAGCAGTGAAGGGGGGCAGGGGGCGCGGGAGCAGTTCTTC.

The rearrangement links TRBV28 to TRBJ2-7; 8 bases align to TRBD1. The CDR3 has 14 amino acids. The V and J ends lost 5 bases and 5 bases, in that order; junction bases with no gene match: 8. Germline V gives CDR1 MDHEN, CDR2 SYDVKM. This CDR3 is CASSSPGGLDEQYF. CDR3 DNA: TGTGCCAGCAGTAGCCCAGGGGGCTTAGACGAGCAGTACTTC.

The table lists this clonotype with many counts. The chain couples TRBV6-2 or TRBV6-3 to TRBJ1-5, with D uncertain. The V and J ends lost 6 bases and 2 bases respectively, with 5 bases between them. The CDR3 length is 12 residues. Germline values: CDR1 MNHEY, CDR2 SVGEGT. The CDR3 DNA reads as TGTGCCAGCAGCTTACGCAATCAGCCCCAGCATTTT. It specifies CASSLRNQPQHF.

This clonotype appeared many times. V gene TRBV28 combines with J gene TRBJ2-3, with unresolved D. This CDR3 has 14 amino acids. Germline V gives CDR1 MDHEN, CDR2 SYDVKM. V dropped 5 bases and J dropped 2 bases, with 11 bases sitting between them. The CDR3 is CASSTPSFTDTQYF. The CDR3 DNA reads TGTGCCAGCAGTACTCCCTCGTTCACAGATACGCAGTATTTT.

CDR3 nucleotide sequence: TGTGCCAGCAGTTATGGGGCAGACAGTCAGCCCCAGCATTTT. It yields the protein CASSYGADSQPQHF. The chain joins TRBV6-1 to TRBJ1-5, with D maybe TRBD1 (5 bases). The CDR3 extends over 14 amino acids. Germline values: CDR1 MNHNS, CDR2 SASEGT. The V gene lost 5 bases and the J gene lost 6 bases, with 14 bases spanning the gap.

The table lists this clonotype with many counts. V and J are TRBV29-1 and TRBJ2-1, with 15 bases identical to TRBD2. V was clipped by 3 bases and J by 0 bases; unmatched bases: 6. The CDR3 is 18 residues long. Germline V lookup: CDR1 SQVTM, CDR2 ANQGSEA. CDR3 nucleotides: TGCAGCGTTGACGGACTAGCGGGAGGGGTCCACTCCTACAATGAGCAGTTCTTC. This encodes CSVDGLAGGVHSYNEQFF.

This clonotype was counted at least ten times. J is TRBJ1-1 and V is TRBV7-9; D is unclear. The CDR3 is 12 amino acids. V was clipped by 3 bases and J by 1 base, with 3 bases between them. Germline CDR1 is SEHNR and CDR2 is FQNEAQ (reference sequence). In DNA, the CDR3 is TGTGCCAGCAGCTTGCAGAACACTGAAGCTTTCTTT. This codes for CASSLQNTEAFF.

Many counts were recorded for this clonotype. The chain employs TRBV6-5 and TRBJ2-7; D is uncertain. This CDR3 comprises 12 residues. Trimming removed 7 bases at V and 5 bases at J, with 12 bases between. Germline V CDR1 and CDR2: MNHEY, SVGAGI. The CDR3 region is CASTDRWDEQYF. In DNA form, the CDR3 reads TGTGCCAGCACGGACCGGTGGGACGAGCAGTACTTC.

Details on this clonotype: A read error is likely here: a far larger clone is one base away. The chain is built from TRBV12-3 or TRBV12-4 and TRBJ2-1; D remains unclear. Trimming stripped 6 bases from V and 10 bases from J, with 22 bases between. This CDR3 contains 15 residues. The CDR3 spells CASSRPDVGRYEQFF. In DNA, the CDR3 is TGTGCCAGCAGCCGACCGGATGTCGGCCGGTACGAGCAGTTCTTC.

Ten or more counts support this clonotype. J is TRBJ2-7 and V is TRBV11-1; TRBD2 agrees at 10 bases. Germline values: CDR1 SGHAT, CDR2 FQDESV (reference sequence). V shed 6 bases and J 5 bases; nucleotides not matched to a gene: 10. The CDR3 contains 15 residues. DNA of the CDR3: TGTGCCAGCAGGAAGAGTCGGCTAGCGGGAGACGAGCAGTACTTC. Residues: CASRKSRLAGDEQYF.